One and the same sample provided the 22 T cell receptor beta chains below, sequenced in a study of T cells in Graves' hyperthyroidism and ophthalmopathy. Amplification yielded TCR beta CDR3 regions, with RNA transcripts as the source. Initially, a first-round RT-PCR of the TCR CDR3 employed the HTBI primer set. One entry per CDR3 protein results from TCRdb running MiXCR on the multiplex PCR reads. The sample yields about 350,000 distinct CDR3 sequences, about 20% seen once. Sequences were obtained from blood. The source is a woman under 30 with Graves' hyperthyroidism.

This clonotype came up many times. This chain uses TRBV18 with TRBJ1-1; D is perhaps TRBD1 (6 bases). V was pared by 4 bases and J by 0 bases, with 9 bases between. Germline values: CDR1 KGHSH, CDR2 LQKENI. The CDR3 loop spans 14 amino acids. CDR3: CASSLGHVNTEAFF. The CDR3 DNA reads TGTGCCAGCTCACTGGGACACGTGAACACTGAAGCTTTCTTT.

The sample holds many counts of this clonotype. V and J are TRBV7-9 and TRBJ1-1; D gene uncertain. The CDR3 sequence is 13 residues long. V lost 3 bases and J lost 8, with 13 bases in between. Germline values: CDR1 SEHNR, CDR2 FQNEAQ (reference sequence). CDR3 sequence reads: CASSFFGLSEAFF. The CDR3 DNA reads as TGTGCCAGCAGCTTTTTCGGTTTGAGCGAAGCTTTCTTT.

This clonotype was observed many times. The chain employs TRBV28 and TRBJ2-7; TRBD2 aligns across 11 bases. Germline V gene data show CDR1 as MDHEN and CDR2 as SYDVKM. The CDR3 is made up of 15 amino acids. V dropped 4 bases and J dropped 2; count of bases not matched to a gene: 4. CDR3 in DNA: TGTGCCAGCAGTTATAGCGGGGGGGCCACCTACGAGCAGTACTTC. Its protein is CASSYSGGATYEQYF.

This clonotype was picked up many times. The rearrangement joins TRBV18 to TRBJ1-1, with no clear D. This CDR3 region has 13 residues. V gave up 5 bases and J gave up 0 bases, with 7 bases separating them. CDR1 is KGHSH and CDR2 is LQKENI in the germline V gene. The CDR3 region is CASSGLLNTEAFF. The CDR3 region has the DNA TGTGCCAGCTCAGGGCTCCTGAACACTGAAGCTTTCTTT.

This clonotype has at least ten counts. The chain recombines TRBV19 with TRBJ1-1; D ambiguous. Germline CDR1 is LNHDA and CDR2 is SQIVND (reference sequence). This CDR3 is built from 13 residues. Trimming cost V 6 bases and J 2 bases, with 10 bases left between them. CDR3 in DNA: TGTGCCAGTAGCCCTTTCGGAAACACTGAAGCTTTCTTT. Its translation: CASSPFGNTEAFF. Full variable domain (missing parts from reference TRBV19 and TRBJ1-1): DGGITQSPKYLFRKEGQNVTLSCEQNLNHDAMYWYRQDPGQGLRLIYYSQIVNDFQKGDIAEGYSVSREKKESFPLTVTSAQKNPTAFYLCASSPFGNTEAFFGQGTRLTVV.

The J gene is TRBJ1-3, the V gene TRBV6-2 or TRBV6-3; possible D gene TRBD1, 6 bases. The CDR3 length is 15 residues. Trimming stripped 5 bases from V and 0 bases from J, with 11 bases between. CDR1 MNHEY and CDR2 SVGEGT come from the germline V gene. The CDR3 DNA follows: TGTGCCAGCAGTCGGACAGCCCACTCTGGAAACACCATATATTTT. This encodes CASSRTAHSGNTIYF.

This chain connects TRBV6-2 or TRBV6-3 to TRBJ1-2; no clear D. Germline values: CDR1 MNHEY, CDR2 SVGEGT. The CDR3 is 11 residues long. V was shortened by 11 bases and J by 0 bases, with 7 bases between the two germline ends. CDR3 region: CAVGANYGYTF. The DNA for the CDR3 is TGTGCCGTCGGAGCTAACTATGGCTACACCTTC.

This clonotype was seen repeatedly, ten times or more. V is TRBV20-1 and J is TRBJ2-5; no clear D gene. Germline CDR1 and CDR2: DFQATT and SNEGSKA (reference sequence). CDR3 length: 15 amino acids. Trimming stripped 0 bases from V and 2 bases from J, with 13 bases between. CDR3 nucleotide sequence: TGCAGTGCTAGAGACCAGCCTCACCTTCAAGAGACCCAGTACTTC. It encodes CSARDQPHLQETQYF.

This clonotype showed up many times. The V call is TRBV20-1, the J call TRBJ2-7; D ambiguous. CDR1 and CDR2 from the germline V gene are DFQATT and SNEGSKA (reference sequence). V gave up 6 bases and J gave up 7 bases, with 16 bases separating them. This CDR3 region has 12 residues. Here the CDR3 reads CSAGKTATEQYF. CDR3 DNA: TGCAGTGCCGGAAAGACTGCTACGGAGCAGTACTTC.

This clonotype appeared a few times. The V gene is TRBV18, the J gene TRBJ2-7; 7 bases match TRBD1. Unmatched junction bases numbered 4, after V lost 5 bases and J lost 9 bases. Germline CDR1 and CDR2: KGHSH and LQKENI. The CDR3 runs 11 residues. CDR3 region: CASSEQGRQYF. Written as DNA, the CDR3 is TGTGCCAGCTCAGAACAGGGGAGGCAGTACTTC.

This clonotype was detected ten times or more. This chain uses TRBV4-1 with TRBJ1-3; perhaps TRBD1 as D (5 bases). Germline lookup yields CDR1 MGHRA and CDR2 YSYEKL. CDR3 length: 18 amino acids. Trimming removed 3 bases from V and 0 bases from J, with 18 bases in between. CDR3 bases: TGCGCCAGCAGCCATAGAACAAAGGGACGGATCTCTGGAAACACCATATATTTT. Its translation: CASSHRTKGRISGNTIYF.

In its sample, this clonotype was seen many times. This CDR3 reads CASSEAPGNRYGYTF. DNA for the CDR3: TGTGCCAGCAGTGAAGCCCCAGGGAACAGATATGGCTACACCTTC. The rearrangement uses TRBV6-1 and TRBJ1-2; a weak D match, TRBD1 (5 bases). Germline V lookup: CDR1 MNHNS, CDR2 SASEGT. This CDR3 comprises 15 residues. The V gene lost 0 bases and the J gene lost 5 bases, with 13 bases spanning the gap.

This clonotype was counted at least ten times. CDR3 protein: CASSPSGYTEAFF. The CDR3 nucleotides are TGTGCCAGCTCACCATCGGGCTACACTGAAGCTTTCTTT. The chain recombines TRBV18 with TRBJ1-1; the D is unclear. Trimming took 2 bases from V and 3 from J, leaving 7 bases between them. Germline V gene sequence: CDR1 KGHSH, CDR2 LQKENI. This CDR3 has 13 amino acids.

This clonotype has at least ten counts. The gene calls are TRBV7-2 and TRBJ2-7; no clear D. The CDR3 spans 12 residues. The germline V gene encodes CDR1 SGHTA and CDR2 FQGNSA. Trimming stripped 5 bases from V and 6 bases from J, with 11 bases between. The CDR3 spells CASSLYLGEQYF. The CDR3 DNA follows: TGTGCCAGCAGCCTATATTTGGGCGAGCAGTACTTC.

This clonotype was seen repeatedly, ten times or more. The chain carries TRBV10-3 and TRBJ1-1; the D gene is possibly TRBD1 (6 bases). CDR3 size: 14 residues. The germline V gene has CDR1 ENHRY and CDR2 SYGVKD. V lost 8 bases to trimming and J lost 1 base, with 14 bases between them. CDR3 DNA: TGTGCCATCCGGGGGGCAGGGAAGAACACTGAAGCTTTCTTT. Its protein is CAIRGAGKNTEAFF.

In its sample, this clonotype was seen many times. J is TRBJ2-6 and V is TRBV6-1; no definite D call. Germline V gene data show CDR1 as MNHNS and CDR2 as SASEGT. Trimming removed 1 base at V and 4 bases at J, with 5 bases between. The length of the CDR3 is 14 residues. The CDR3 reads CASSEGAGANVLTF. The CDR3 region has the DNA TGTGCCAGCAGTGAAGGTGCCGGGGCCAACGTCCTGACTTTC.

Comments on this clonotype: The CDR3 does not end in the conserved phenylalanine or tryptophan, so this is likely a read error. The CDR3 spells CASSIQQGDFGYTI. CDR3 DNA sequence: TGTGCCAGCAGCATCCAACAGGGGGATTTTGGCTACACCATC. This chain uses TRBV27 with TRBJ1-2, with 8 positions matching TRBD1. Germline values: CDR1 MNHEY, CDR2 SMNVEV (reference sequence). The CDR3 consists of 14 residues. V lost 6 bases to trimming and J lost 7 bases; unmatched junction nucleotides: 10.

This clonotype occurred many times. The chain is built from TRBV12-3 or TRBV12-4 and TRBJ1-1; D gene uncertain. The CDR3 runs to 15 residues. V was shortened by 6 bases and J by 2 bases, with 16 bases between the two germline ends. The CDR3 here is CASRGDASFNTEAFF. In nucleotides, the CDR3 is TGTGCCAGCAGAGGTGACGCAAGCTTCAACACTGAAGCTTTCTTT.

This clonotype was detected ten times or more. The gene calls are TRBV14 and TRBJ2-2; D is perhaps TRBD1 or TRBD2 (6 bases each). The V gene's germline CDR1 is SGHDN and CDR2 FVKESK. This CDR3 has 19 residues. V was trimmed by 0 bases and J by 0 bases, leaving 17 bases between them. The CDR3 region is CASSQDRREQGSNTGELFF. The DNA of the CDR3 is TGTGCCAGCAGCCAAGATCGGAGGGAACAGGGATCGAACACCGGGGAGCTGTTTTTT.

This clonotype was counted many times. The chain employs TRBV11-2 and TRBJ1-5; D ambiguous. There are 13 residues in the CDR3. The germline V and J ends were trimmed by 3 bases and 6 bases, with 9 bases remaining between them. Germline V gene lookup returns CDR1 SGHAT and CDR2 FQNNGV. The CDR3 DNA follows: TGTGCCAGCAGCTTGGACCGATTTCAGCCCCAGCATTTT. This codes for CASSLDRFQPQHF.

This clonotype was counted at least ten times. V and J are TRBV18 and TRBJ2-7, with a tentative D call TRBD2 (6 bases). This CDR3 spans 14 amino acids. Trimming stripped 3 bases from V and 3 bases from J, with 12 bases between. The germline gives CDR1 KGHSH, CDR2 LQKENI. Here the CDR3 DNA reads TGTGCCAGCTCACCGGGACTGGGGATCTACGAGCAGTACTTC. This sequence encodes CASSPGLGIYEQYF.

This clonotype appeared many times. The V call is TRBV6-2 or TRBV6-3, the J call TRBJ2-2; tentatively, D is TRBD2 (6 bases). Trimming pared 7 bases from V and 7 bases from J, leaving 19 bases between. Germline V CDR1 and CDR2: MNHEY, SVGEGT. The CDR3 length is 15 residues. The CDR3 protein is CASTPGLIFDGELFF. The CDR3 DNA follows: TGTGCCAGCACCCCCGGACTAATTTTTGACGGGGAGCTGTTTTTT.